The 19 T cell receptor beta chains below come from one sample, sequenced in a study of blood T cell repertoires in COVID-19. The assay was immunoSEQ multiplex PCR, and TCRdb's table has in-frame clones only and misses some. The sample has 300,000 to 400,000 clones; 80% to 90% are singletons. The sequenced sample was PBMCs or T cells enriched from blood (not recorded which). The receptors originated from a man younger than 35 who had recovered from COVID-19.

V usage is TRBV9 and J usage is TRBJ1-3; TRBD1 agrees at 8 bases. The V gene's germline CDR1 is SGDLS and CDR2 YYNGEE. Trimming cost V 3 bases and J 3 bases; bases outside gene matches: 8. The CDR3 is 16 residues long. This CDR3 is CASSALMDRVGNTIYF. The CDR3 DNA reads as TGTGCCAGCAGCGCCCTAATGGACAGGGTTGGAAACACCATATATTTT.

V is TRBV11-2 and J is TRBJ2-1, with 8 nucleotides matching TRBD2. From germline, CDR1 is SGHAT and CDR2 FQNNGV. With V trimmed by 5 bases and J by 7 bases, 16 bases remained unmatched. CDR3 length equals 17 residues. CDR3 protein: CASSQWKRESGFNEQFF. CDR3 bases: TGTGCCAGCAGCCAATGGAAGCGGGAGTCGGGTTTTAATGAGCAGTTCTTC.

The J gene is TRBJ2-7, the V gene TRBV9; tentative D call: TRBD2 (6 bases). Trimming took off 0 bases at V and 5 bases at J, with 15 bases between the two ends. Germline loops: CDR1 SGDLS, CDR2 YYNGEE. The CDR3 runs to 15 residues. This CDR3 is CASSVEDLEGNEQYF. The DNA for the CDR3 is TGTGCCAGCAGCGTAGAAGACCTGGAGGGGAACGAGCAGTACTTC.

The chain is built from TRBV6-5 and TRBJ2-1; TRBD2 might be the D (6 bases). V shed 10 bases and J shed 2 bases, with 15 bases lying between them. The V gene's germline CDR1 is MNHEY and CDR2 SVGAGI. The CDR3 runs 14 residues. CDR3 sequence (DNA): TGTGCCACCGATCAGGGAGGCCCCTACAATGAGCAGTTCTTC. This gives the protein CATDQGGPYNEQFF.

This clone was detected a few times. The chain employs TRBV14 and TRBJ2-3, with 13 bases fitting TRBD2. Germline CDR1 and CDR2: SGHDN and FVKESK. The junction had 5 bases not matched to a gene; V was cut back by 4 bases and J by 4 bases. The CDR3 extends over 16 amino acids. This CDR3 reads CASSLTSGGGPDTQYF. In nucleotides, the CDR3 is TGTGCCAGCAGCCTCACTAGCGGGGGGGGCCCAGATACGCAGTATTTT.

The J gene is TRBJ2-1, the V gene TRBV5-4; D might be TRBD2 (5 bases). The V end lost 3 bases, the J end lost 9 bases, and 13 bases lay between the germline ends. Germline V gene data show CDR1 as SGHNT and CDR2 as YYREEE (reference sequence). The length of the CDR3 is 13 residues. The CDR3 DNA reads TGTGCCAGCAGCTCATTTAGCGCGGGTGAGCAGTTCTTC. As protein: CASSSFSAGEQFF.

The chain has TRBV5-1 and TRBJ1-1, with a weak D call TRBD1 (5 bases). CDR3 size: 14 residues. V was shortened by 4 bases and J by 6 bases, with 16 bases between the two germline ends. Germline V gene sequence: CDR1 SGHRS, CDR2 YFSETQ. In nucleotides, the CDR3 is TGCGCCAGCAGCCTGGGGGGTCAGGGCCCTGAAGCTTTCTTT. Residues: CASSLGGQGPEAFF.

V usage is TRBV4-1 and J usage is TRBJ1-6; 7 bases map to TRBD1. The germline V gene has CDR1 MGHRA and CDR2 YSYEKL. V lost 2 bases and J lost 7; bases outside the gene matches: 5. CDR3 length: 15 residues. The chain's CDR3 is CASSQLPGGNSPLHF. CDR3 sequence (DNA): TGCGCCAGCAGCCAACTCCCAGGGGGGAATTCACCCCTCCACTTT.

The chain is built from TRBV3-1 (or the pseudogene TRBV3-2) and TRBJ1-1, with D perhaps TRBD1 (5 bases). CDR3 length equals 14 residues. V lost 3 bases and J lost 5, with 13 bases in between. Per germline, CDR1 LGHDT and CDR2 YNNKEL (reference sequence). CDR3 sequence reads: CASSHGGAATEAFF. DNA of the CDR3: TGTGCCAGCAGCCATGGAGGGGCCGCGACTGAAGCTTTCTTT.

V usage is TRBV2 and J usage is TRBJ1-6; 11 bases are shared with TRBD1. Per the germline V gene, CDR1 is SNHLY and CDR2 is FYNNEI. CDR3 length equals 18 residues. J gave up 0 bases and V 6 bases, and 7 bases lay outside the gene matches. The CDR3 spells CASRGTGGVGSYNSPLHF. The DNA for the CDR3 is TGTGCCAGCAGAGGGACAGGGGGTGTCGGCTCCTATAATTCACCCCTCCACTTT.

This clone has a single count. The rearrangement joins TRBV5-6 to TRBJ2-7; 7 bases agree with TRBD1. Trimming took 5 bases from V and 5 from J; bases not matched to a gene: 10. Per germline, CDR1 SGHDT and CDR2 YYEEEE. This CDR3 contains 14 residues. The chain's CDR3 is CASRGWADRDEQYF. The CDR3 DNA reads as TGTGCCAGCAGGGGGTGGGCAGACAGGGACGAGCAGTACTTC.

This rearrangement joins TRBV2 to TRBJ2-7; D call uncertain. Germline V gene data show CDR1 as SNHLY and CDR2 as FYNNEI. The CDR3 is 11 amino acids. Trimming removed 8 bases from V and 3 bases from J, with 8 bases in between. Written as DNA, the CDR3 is TGTGCCAGCGGCAGTTACTACGAGCAGTACTTC. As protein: CASGSYYEQYF.

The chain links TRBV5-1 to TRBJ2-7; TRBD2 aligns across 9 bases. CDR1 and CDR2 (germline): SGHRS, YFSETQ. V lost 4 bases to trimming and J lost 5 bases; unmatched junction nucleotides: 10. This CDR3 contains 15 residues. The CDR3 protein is CASSGIAGAVNEQYF. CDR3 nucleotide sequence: TGCGCCAGCAGCGGAATAGCGGGGGCCGTAAACGAGCAGTACTTC. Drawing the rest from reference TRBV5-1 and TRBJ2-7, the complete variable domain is KAGVTQTPRYLIKTRGQQVTLSCSPISGHRSVSWYQQTPGQGLQFLFEYFSETQRNKGNFPGRFSGRQFSNSRSEMNVSTLELGDSALYLCASSGIAGAVNEQYFGPGTRLTVT.

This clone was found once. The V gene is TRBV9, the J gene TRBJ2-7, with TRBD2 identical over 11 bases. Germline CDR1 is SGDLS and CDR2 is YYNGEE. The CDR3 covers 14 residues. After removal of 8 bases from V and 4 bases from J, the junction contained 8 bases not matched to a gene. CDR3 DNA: TGTGCCAGTTCGACTAGCGGGGCCTCTTACGAGCAGTACTTC. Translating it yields CASSTSGASYEQYF.

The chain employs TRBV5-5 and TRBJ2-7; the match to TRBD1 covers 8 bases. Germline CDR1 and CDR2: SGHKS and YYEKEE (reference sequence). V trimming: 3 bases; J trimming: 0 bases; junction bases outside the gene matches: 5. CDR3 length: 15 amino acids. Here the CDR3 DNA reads TGTGCCAGCAGCTACGGACAGGGAATCTCCTACGAGCAGTACTTC. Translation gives CASSYGQGISYEQYF.

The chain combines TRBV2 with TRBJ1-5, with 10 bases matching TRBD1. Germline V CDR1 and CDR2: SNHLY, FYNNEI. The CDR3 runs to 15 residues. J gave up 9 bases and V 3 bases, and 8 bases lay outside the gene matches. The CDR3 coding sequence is TGTGCCAGCAGTGATACCGGGACAGGGGCAGGGCCCCAGCATTTT. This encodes CASSDTGTGAGPQHF.

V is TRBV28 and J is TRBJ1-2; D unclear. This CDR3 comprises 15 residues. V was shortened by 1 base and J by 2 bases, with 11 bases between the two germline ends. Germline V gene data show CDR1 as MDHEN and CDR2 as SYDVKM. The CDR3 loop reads CASSLLPHPNYGYTF. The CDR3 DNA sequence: TGTGCCAGCAGTTTATTGCCACACCCAAACTATGGCTACACCTTC.

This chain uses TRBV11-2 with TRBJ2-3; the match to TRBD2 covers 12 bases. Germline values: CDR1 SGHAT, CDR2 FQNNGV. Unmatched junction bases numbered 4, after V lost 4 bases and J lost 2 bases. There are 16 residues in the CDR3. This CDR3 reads CASSYLAGGITDTQYF. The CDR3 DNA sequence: TGTGCCAGCAGCTATCTAGCGGGGGGGATCACAGATACGCAGTATTTT.

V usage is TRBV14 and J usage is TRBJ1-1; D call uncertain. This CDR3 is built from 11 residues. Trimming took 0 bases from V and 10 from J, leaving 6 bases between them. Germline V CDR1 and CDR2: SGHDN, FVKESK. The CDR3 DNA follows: TGTGCCAGCAGCCAAGATCTCGTAGCTTTCTTT. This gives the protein CASSQDLVAFF.